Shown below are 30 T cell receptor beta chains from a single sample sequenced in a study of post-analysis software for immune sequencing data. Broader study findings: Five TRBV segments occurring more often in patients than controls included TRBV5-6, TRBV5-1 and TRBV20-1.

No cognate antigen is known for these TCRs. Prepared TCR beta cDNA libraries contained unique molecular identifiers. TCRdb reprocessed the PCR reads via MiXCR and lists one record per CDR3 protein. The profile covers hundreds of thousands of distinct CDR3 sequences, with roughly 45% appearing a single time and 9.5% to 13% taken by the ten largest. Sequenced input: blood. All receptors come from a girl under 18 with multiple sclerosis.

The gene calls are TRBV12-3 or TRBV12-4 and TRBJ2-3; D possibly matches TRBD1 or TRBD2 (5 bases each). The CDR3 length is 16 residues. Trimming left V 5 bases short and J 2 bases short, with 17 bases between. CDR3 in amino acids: CASSTQGWGNTDTQYF. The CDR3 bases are TGTGCCAGCAGTACCCAGGGTTGGGGGAACACAGATACGCAGTATTTT.

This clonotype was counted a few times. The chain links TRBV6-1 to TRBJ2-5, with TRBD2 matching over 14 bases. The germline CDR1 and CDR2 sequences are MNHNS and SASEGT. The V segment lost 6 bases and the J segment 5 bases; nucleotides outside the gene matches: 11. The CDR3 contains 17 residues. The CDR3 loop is CASSRGLAGGVPETQYF. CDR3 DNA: TGTGCCAGCAGCCGAGGACTAGCGGGAGGAGTACCGGAGACCCAGTACTTC.

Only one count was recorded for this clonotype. In nucleotides, the CDR3 is TGTGCCAGCAGCGAATGGGGACAGCTTGATGGGGGCTACACCTTC. Translation: CASSEWGQLDGGYTF. This chain connects TRBV7-8 to TRBJ1-2, with 7 bases that match TRBD1. Losses at the gene ends were 5 bases for V and 8 bases for J; bases not matched to a gene: 14. This CDR3 has 15 residues. Germline CDR1 is SGHVS and CDR2 is FQNEAQ.

The CDR3 coding sequence is TGTGCCACCAATGACCCAGGGGAAGAGACCCAGTACTTC. This codes for CATNDPGEETQYF. The V and J genes are TRBV24-1 and TRBJ2-5; D is perhaps TRBD1 (6 bases). V was cut by 8 bases and J by 3 bases, with 12 bases left in between. This CDR3 comprises 13 residues. Germline V gene sequence: CDR1 KGHDR, CDR2 SFDVKD.

The CDR3 sequence: CAISESTGGGNEKLFF. CDR3 coding DNA: TGTGCCATCAGTGAGTCTACAGGGGGAGGTAATGAAAAACTGTTTTTT. The gene calls are TRBV10-3 and TRBJ1-4, with TRBD1 matching over 8 bases. The V segment lost 0 bases and the J segment 4 bases; nucleotides outside the gene matches: 4. The CDR3 has 16 residues. CDR1 is ENHRY and CDR2 is SYGVKD in the germline V gene.

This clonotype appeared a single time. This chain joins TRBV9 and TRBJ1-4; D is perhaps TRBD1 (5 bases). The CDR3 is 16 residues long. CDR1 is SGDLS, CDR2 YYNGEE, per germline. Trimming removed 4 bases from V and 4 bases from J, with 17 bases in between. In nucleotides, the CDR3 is TGTGCCAGCAGCCCACGACAGTACGGGGATAATGAAAAACTGTTTTTT. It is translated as CASSPRQYGDNEKLFF.

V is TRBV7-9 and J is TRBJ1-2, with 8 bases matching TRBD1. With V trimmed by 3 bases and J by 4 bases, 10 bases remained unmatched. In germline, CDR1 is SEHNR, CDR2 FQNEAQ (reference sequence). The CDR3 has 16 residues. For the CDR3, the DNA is TGTGCCAGCAGCTTGTTAGCAGGGGGCACAGTCTATGGCTACACCTTC. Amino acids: CASSLLAGGTVYGYTF.

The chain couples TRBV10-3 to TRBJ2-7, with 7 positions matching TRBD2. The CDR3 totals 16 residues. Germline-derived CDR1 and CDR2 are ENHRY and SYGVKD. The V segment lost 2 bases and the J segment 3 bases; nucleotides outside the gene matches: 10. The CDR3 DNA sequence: TGTGCCATCAGTGAGGAGAGACTAGCTCTTGGCTACGAGCAGTACTTC. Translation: CAISEERLALGYEQYF.

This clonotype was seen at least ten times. CDR3 amino acids: CSARDTGDPSSYEQYF. CDR3 in DNA: TGCAGTGCTAGAGATACAGGGGACCCAAGCTCCTACGAGCAGTACTTC. V gene TRBV20-1 combines with J gene TRBJ2-7; TRBD1 aligns across 7 bases. The CDR3 has 16 residues. Germline lookup yields CDR1 DFQATT and CDR2 SNEGSKA (reference sequence). V dropped 0 bases and J dropped 0; count of bases not matched to a gene: 8.

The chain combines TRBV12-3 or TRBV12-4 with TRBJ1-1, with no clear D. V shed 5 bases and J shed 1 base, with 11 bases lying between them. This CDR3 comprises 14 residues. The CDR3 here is CASSPWKGNTEAFF. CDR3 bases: TGTGCCAGCAGTCCCTGGAAGGGGAACACTGAAGCTTTCTTT.

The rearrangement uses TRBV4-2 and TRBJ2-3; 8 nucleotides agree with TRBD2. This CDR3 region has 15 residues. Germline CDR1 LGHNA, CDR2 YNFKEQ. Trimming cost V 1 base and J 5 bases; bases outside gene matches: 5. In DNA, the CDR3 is TGTGCCAGCAGCCAAGTCGGGACTAGAAAAGATACGCAGTATTTT. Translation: CASSQVGTRKDTQYF.

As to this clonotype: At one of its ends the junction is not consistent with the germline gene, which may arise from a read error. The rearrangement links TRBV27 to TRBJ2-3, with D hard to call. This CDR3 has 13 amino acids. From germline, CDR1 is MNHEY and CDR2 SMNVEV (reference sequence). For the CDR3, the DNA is TGCGCCAGCAGTTTACCCTACGCAGATACGCAGTATTTT. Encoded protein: CASSLPYADTQYF.

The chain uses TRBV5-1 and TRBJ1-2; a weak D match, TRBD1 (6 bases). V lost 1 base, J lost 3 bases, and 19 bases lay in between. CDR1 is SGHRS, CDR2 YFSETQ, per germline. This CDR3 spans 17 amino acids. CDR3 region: CASSLLTGAKRDYGYTF. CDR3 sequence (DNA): TGCGCCAGCAGCTTGCTTACGGGGGCCAAGAGGGACTATGGCTACACCTTC.

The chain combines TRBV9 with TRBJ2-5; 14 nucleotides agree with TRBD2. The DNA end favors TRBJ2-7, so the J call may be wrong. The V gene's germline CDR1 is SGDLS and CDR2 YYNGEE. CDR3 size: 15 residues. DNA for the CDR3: TGTGCCAGCGCGAGACTAGCGGGAGGGTCCTACGAGCAGTACTTC. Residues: CASARLAGGSYEQYF.

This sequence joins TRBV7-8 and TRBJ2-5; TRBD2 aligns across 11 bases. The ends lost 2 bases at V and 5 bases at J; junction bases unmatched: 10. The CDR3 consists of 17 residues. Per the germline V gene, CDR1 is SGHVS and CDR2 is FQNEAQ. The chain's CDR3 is CASSLTPRASGRETQYF. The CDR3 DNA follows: TGTGCCAGCAGCTTAACTCCCCGGGCTAGCGGGAGGGAGACCCAGTACTTC.

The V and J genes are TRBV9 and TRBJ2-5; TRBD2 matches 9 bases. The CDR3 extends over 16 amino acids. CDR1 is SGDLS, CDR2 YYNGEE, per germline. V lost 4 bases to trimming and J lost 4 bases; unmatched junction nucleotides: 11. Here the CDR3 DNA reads TGTGCCAGCAGCATTAAAGGCGGGAGGGCCGGAGAGACCCAGTACTTC. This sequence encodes CASSIKGGRAGETQYF.

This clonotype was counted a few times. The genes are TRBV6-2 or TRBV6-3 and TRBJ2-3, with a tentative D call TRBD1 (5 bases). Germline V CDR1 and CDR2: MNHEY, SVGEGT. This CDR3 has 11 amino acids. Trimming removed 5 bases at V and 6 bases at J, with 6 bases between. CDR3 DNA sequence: TGTGCCAGCAGTAGGGGCGATACGCAGTATTTT. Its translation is CASSRGDTQYF.

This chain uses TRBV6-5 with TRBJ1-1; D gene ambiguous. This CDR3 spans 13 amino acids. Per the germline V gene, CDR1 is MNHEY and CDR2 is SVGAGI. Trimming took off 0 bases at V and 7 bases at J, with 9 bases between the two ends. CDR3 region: CASSYSPTHEAFF. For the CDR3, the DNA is TGTGCCAGCAGTTACTCCCCGACCCATGAAGCTTTCTTT.

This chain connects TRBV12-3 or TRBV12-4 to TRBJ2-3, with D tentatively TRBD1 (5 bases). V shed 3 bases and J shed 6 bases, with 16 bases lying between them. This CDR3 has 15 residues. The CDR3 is CASSLTVSLRDTQYF. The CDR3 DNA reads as TGTGCCAGCAGTTTGACAGTGTCCTTGAGGGATACGCAGTATTTT.

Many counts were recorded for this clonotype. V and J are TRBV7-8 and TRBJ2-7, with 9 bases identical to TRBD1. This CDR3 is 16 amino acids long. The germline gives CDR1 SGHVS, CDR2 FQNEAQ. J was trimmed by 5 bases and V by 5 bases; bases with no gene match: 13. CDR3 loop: CASSPGTGTGFNEQYF. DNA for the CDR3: TGTGCCAGCAGCCCCGGCACGGGGACAGGGTTTAACGAGCAGTACTTC. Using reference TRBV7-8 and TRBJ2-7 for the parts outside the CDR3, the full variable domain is GAGVSQSPRYKVAKRGQDVALRCDPISGHVSLFWYQQALGQGPEFLTYFQNEAQLDKSGLPSDRFFAERPEGSVSTLKIQRTQQEDSAVYLCASSPGTGTGFNEQYFGPGTRLTVT.

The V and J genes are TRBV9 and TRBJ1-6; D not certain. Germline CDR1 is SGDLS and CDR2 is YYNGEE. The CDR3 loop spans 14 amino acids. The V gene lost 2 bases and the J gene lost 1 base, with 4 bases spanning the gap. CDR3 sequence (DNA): TGTGCCAGCAGCGTGGGTTCCTATAATTCACCCCTCCACTTT. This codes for CASSVGSYNSPLHF.

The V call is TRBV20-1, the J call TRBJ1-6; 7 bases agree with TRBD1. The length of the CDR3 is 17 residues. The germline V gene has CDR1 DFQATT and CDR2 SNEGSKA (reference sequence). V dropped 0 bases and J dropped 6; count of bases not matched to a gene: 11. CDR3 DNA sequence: TGCAGTGCTAGAGACCGCCTGGTATACAGGGGTAATTCACCCCTCCACTTT. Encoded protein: CSARDRLVYRGNSPLHF.

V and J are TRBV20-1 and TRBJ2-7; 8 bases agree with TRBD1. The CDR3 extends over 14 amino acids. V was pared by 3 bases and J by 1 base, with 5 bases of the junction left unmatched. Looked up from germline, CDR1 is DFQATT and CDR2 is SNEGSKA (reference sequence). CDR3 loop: CSARPGQDSYEQYF. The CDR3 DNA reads TGCAGTGCTAGGCCGGGACAGGATTCCTACGAGCAGTACTTC.

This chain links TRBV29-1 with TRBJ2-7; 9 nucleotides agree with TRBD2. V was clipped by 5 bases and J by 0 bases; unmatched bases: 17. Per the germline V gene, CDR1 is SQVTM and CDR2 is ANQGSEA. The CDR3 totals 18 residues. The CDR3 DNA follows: TGCAGCGTTTGGGGGACCTTAGCGGGAGCCCCTAGCTCCTACGAGCAGTACTTC. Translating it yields CSVWGTLAGAPSSYEQYF.

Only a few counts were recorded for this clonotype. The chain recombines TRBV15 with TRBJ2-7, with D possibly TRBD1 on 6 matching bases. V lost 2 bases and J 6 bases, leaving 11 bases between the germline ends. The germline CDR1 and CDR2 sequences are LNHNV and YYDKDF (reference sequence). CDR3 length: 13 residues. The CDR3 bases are TGTGCCACCAGCAGACAGGGGAGAGTCGAGCAGTACTTC. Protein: CATSRQGRVEQYF.

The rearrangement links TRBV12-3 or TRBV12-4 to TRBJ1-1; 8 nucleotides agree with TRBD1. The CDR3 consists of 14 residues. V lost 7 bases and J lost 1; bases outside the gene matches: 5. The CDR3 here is CASIQGAENTEAFF. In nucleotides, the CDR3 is TGTGCCAGCATCCAGGGGGCGGAGAACACTGAAGCTTTCTTT.

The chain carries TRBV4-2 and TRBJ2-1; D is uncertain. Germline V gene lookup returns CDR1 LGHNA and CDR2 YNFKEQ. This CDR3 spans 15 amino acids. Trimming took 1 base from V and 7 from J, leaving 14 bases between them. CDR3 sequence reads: CASSQVATATNEQFF. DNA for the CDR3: TGTGCCAGCAGCCAAGTGGCGACTGCGACTAATGAGCAGTTCTTC.

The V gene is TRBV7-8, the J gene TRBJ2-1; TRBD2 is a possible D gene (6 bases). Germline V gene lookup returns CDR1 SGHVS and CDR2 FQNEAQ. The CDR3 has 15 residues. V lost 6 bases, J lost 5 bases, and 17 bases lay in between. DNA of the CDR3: TGTGCCAGCAGGCTGACTAGGTTCAAAAACAATGAGCAGTTCTTC. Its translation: CASRLTRFKNNEQFF.

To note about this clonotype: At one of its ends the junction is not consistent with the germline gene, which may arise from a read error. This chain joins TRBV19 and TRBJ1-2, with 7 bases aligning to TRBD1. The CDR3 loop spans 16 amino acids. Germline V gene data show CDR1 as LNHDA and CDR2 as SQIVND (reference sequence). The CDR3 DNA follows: TGTGCCAGTAGTTTAGACAGGGAGGTGATTGGTGATGGCTACACCTTC. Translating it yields CASSLDREVIGDGYTF.

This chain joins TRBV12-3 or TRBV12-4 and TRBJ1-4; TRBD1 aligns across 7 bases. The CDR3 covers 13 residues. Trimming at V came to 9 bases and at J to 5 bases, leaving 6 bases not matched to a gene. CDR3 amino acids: CASYLTGNEKLFF. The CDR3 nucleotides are TGTGCCAGTTACCTGACAGGGAATGAAAAACTGTTTTTT.